Only a few counts were recorded for the clone carrying this T cell receptor beta chain. What it binds is not known. This specimen belongs to a study of glioma-infiltrating T cells. Regarding the study as a whole: CDR3 overlap between tissue and blood was very small. Gliomas, especially low-grade, showed above-expected tissue-blood divergence; non-neoplastic patients showed below.

Using RNA template, CDR3s of TCR alpha and beta were amplified with iRepertoire arm-PCR. Tissue mRNA or PBMC total RNA, roughly 100-400 ng, went into one-step reverse transcription and amplification. A single record per CDR3 protein comes from TCRdb applying MiXCR to the multiplex PCR reads. This table has 93,000 or so distinct CDR3 sequences, approximately 28% appearing once. From germline, CDR1 is SGHDN and CDR2 FVKESK. V was clipped by 2 bases and J by 7 bases; unmatched bases: 7. The CDR3 consists of 14 residues. Sample: glioma tissue, nonneoplastic brain tissue, or PBMCs (not recorded which). The gene calls are TRBV14 and TRBJ1-1, with TRBD1 identical over 7 bases. The receptor was derived from a human donor with low-grade glioma or glioblastoma, undergoing nonglioma brain surgery, or in good health (not recorded which). For the CDR3, the DNA is TGTGCCAGCAGCCAATACAGGGGATTTGGTGAAGCTTTCTTT. Encoded protein: CASSQYRGFGEAFF.